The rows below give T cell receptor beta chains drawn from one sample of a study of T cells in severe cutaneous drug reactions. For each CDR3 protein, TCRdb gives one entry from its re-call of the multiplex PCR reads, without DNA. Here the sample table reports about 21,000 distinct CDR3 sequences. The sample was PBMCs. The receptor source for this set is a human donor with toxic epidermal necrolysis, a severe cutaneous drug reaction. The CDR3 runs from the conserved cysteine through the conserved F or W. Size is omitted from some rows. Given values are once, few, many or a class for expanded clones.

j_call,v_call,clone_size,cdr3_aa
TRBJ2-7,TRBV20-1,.,CGAMGLGGVGNNYEQYF
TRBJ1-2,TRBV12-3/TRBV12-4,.,CASSLGDRASYTF
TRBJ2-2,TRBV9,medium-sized,CASSVGAGNTGELFF
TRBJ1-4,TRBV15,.,CATSRRTGINEKLFF
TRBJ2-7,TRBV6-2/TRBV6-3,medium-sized,CASSIYGSYEQYF
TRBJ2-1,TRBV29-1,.,CSAPGGAYNEQFF
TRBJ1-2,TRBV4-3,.,CASSQDPKGGDYGYTF
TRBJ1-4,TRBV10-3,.,CAISEGATNEKLFF
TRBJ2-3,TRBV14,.,CASSPGTGTDTQYF
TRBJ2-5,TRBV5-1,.,CASSLVWGLQETQYF
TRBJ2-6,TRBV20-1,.,CSAIRAGANVLTF
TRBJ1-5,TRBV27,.,CASSAGQGRQPQHF
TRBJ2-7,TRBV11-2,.,CASSNGQSSYEQYF
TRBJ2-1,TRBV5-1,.,CASKRLAVSYNEQFF
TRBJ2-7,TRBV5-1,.,CASSHVGAISYEQYF
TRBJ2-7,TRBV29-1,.,CSVNYRGIYEQYF
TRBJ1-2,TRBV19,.,CASRTRQGTDGYTF
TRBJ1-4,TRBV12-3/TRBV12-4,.,CASSPFPWPVTTNEKLFF
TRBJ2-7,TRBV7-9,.,CASSPPGTGPYEQYF
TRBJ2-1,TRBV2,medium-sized,CASSTRQGGTNEQFF
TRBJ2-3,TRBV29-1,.,CSVERGAEDTQYF
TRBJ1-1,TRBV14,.,CASSLGPVEAFF
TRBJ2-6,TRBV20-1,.,CSASAGGPAGANVLTF
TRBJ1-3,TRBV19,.,CASSMAATSGNTIYF
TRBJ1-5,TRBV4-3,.,CASSQDMGPQHF
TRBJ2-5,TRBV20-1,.,CSARDTPRGPEMYQETQYF
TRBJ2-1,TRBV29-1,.,CSVPPGQYNNEQFF
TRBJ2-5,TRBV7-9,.,CASSLVPSGSLTQYF
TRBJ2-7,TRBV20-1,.,CSAREGTRNEQYF
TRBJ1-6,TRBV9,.,CASSPRPGTGDSPLHF
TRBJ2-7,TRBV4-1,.,CASSQVRTGAYEQYF
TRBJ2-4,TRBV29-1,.,CSVDATPKGIQYF
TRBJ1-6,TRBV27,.,CASSLWQGNSPLHF
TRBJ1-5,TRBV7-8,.,CASTHRGFSQPQHF
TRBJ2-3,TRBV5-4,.,CASSLYEAQYF
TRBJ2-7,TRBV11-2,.,CASSLRFGGPMYF
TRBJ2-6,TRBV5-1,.,CASSLDISGANVLTF
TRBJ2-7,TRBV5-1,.,CASGWDNTYEQYF
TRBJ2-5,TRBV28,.,CASSLLAGQETQYF
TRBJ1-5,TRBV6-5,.,CASSSNRGRQPQHF
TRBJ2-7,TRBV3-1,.,CASSQDSYSSEQYF
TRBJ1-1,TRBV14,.,CASSQVGTGYTEAFF
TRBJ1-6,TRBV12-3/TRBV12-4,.,CASSLGDVLHF
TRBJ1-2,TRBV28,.,CASSPGQGRTNYGYTF
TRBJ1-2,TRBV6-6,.,CASNSKTTDRNNTF
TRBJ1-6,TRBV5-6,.,CASTFGSGSRNSPLHF
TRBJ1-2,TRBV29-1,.,CSGFGQGRRGYGYTF
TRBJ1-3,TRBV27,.,CASSLSRTAGNTIYF
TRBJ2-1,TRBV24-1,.,CATSALAGLNEQFF
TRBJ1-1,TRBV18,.,CASSKDSTGTEAFF
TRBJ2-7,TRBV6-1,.,CASSELAGGFGEQYF
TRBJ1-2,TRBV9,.,CASSVGRGHGYTF
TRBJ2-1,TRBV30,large,CAWDASGSSYNEQFF
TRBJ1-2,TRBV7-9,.,CASSLVRDSNYGYTF
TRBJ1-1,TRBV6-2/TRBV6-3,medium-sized,CASRPQGNTEAFF
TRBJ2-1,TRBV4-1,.,CASSQADRYNEQFF
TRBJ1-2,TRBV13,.,CASSSGTAGYTF
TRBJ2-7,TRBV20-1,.,CSDGSHPNEQYF
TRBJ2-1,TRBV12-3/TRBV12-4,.,CASSWGTRGNEQFF